Following are 29 T cell receptor beta chains from one sample sequenced in a study of human T cells and chemical hapten exposure. Time point of the sample: patch test 2, 6 weeks after DPC sensitization. Treatment indicated: therapeutic diphenylcyclopropenone sensitization with weekly scalp DPC. One entry per CDR3 protein, called by TCRdb with MiXCR from the RACE reads. The sample has 20,000 to 30,000 distinct CDR3 sequences; 8.5% to 9.5% are singletons. The sequenced sample was whole blood, obtained in connection with sensitization to the hapten diphenylcyclopropenone (DPC). These receptors originate from a young man with alopecia areata. Some clones in this sample may be carry-over from other donors' samples.

This clonotype was detected many times. The chain links TRBV4-3 to TRBJ1-4; D may be TRBD1 (5 bases). Germline CDR1 reads LGHNA; CDR2 reads YSLEER. The CDR3 is 15 residues long. Deletions cut 0 bases from V and 7 bases from J, with 12 bases between. CDR3 nucleotide sequence: TGCGCCAGCAGCCAAGAATTCAGGGAAAGTGAAAAACTGTTTTTT. This sequence encodes CASSQEFRESEKLFF.

Judged by abundance, this clonotype is medium-sized. This chain joins TRBV11-2 and TRBJ2-5; no clear D gene. This CDR3 is 15 amino acids long. Deletions cut 1 base from V and 4 bases from J, with 13 bases between. Germline loops: CDR1 SGHAT, CDR2 FQNNGV. The CDR3 DNA follows: TGTGCCAGCAGCTTAGGAGCACCGCGTCGAGAGACCCAGTACTTC. It is translated as CASSLGAPRRETQYF. Using reference TRBV11-2 and TRBJ2-5 for the parts outside the CDR3, the full variable domain is EAGVAQSPRYKIIEKRQSVAFWCNPISGHATLYWYQQILGQGPKLLIQFQNNGVVDDSQLPKDRFSAERLKGVDSTLKIQPAKLEDSAVYLCASSLGAPRRETQYFGPGTRLLVL.

The table lists this clonotype with a few counts. The J gene is TRBJ1-4, the V gene TRBV18; TRBD1 aligns across 8 bases. Germline loops: CDR1 KGHSH, CDR2 LQKENI. The CDR3 extends over 16 amino acids. Trimming at V came to 3 bases and at J to 0 bases, leaving 3 bases not matched to a gene. The CDR3 here is CASSPDRVATNEKLFF. Written as DNA, the CDR3 is TGTGCCAGCTCACCGGACAGGGTAGCAACTAATGAAAAACTGTTTTTT.

This clonotype was detected many times. The V gene is TRBV12-3 or TRBV12-4, the J gene TRBJ1-2, with a tentative D call TRBD1 (5 bases). This CDR3 spans 12 amino acids. Trimming cost V 7 bases and J 4 bases, with 10 bases left between them. The CDR3 loop is CASIRDSYGYTF. The CDR3 DNA reads TGTGCCAGCATCAGGGATAGCTATGGCTACACCTTC.

This chain joins TRBV18 and TRBJ1-2; D perhaps matches TRBD1 (6 bases). The CDR3 sequence is 13 residues long. The germline CDR1 and CDR2 sequences are KGHSH and LQKENI. The V gene lost 5 bases and the J gene lost 2 bases, with 9 bases spanning the gap. CDR3 sequence reads: CASSYRENYGYTF. The CDR3 DNA is TGTGCCAGCTCATACAGGGAAAACTATGGCTACACCTTC. The full variable domain, in which reference TRBV18 and TRBJ1-2 provide the parts outside the CDR3, is NAGVMQNPRHLVRRRGQEARLRCSPMKGHSHVYWYRQLPEEGLKFMVYLQKENIIDESGMPKERFSAEFPKEGPSILRIQQVVRGDSAAYFCASSYRENYGYTFGSGTRLTVV.

This clonotype was counted at least ten times. This sequence joins TRBV7-2 and TRBJ2-1, with no clear D. Trimming took off 4 bases at V and 3 bases at J, with 1 base between the two ends. CDR1 and CDR2 (germline): SGHTA, FQGNSA. The CDR3 contains 11 residues. CDR3 loop: CASSYYNEQFF. CDR3 nucleotide sequence: TGTGCCAGCAGCTACTACAATGAGCAGTTCTTC. The entire variable domain, with the rest obtained from reference TRBV7-2 and TRBJ2-1, is as follows: GAGVSQSPSNKVTEKGKDVELRCDPISGHTALYWYRQSLGQGLEFLIYFQGNSAPDKSGLPSDRFSAERTGGSVSTLTIQRTQQEDSAVYLCASSYYNEQFFGPGTRLTVL.

This clonotype was observed at least ten times. V is TRBV28 and J is TRBJ2-6, with 12 bases matching TRBD1. J gave up 0 bases and V 4 bases, and 10 bases lay outside the gene matches. CDR1 MDHEN and CDR2 SYDVKM come from the germline V gene. The CDR3 is 20 residues long. This CDR3 reads CASSYYPGTGGRSGANVLTF. The CDR3 bases are TGTGCCAGCAGTTACTACCCAGGGACAGGGGGCCGCTCTGGGGCCAACGTCCTGACTTTC.

This clonotype has a count of ten or more. The chain employs TRBV18 and TRBJ2-3; D call uncertain. Looked up from germline, CDR1 is KGHSH and CDR2 is LQKENI. V lost 4 bases and J 1 base, leaving 15 bases between the germline ends. This CDR3 is built from 16 residues. Here the CDR3 DNA reads TGTGCCAGCTCACTTACGGCAGACCCAGGCACAGATACGCAGTATTTT. Protein product: CASSLTADPGTDTQYF.

This clonotype was seen only a few times. The rearrangement joins TRBV20-1 to TRBJ2-5; the D is unclear. Per the germline V gene, CDR1 is DFQATT and CDR2 is SNEGSKA (reference sequence). The CDR3 covers 11 residues. With 8 bases removed from V and 7 bases from J, the gap between germline ends came to 14 bases. CDR3 DNA: TGCAGTACAGACTTATACGGGACCCAGTACTTC. Protein sequence: CSTDLYGTQYF.

The chain recombines TRBV9 with TRBJ1-1; 9 nucleotides match TRBD1. The germline V gene encodes CDR1 SGDLS and CDR2 YYNGEE. V dropped 3 bases and J dropped 1; count of bases not matched to a gene: 1. The CDR3 covers 14 residues. The CDR3 nucleotides read TGTGCCAGCAGCGCACAGGGGGCGAACACTGAAGCTTTCTTT. This encodes CASSAQGANTEAFF.

There are many counts of this clonotype. The chain carries TRBV12-2 and TRBJ1-1. TRBV12-2 is annotated as a pseudogene. The length of the CDR3 is 12 residues. Here the CDR3 DNA reads TGTGCAAGTCGCCTATCTAACACTGAAGCTTTCTTT. Protein sequence: CASRLSNTEAFF.

This clonotype is labeled medium-sized. The rearrangement links TRBV18 to TRBJ1-1; D is perhaps TRBD1 (5 bases). The V end was cut by 2 bases, the J end by 8 bases, with 15 bases between. The CDR3 sequence is 14 residues long. Germline V CDR1 and CDR2: KGHSH, LQKENI. The CDR3, as DNA: TGTGCCAGCTCACCAAGACCCGACAGCAGAGAAGCTTTCTTT. Its protein product is CASSPRPDSREAFF. Complete variable domain (other parts from reference TRBV18 and TRBJ1-1): NAGVMQNPRHLVRRRGQEARLRCSPMKGHSHVYWYRQLPEEGLKFMVYLQKENIIDESGMPKERFSAEFPKEGPSILRIQQVVRGDSAAYFCASSPRPDSREAFFGQGTRLTVV.

This clonotype was seen more than once but under ten times. The V gene is TRBV29-1, the J gene TRBJ2-1, with 11 positions matching TRBD1. V lost 0 bases and J lost 8; bases outside the gene matches: 3. The germline V gene encodes CDR1 SQVTM and CDR2 ANQGSEA. CDR3 length equals 14 residues. The CDR3 DNA reads TGCAGCGTTGAAGATCGGACAGGGGGCGATGAGCAGTTCTTC. Residues: CSVEDRTGGDEQFF.

Ten or more counts support this clonotype. The V call is TRBV29-1, the J call TRBJ2-5, with D hard to call. Germline V gene lookup returns CDR1 SQVTM and CDR2 ANQGSEA. The CDR3 extends over 16 amino acids. The germline V and J ends were trimmed by 6 bases and 3 bases, with 23 bases remaining between them. CDR3 sequence: CSVTSVIGVGEETQYF. DNA of the CDR3: TGCAGCGTCACCTCAGTCATCGGAGTCGGAGAAGAGACCCAGTACTTC.

The CDR3 DNA follows: TGTGCCAGCAGCCCCAACCAGCTAACTAGCACAGATACGCAGTATTTT. Its translation is CASSPNQLTSTDTQYF. The chain is built from TRBV7-2 and TRBJ2-3; D not certain. CDR3 length equals 16 residues. V was shortened by 5 bases and J by 0 bases, with 15 bases between the two germline ends. CDR1 is SGHTA, CDR2 FQGNSA, per germline. Filled out from reference TRBV7-2 and TRBJ2-3, the complete variable domain reads GAGVSQSPSNKVTEKGKDVELRCDPISGHTALYWYRQSLGQGLEFLIYFQGNSAPDKSGLPSDRFSAERTGGSVSTLTIQRTQQEDSAVYLCASSPNQLTSTDTQYFGPGTRLTVL.

Only a few counts were recorded for this clonotype. J is TRBJ2-7 and V is TRBV7-2; 8 bases line up with TRBD2. J lost 12 bases, V lost 0 bases, and 19 bases had no gene match. CDR1 and CDR2 from the germline V gene are SGHTA and FQGNSA. This CDR3 is 17 amino acids long. The CDR3: CASSLAKASGGSRPPYF. For the CDR3, the DNA is TGTGCCAGCAGCTTAGCGAAGGCGAGCGGGGGATCTCGGCCCCCGTACTTC.

This clonotype was observed a few times. The rearrangement uses TRBV30 and TRBJ1-3; no clear D gene. The germline V gene encodes CDR1 GTSNPN and CDR2 SVGIG (reference sequence). This CDR3 has 13 residues. The V end was cut by 1 base, the J end by 0 bases, with 4 bases between. CDR3 amino acids: CAWSENSGNTIYF. In DNA form, the CDR3 reads TGTGCCTGGAGTGAGAACTCTGGAAACACCATATATTTT.

This clonotype was observed at least ten times. The J gene is TRBJ1-4, the V gene TRBV3-1; D gene unclear. Germline CDR1 and CDR2: LGHDT and YNNKEL (reference sequence). The CDR3 is 14 residues long. V was pared by 0 bases and J by 8 bases, with 10 bases between. CDR3 sequence (DNA): TGTGCCAGCAGCCAAGATCTTGCTTCGGAAAAACTGTTTTTT. It codes for CASSQDLASEKLFF.

This clonotype was seen many times. V usage is TRBV4-1 and J usage is TRBJ2-1; no definite D call. The V end lost 2 bases, the J end lost 4 bases, and 3 bases lay between the germline ends. Per germline, CDR1 MGHRA and CDR2 YSYEKL. The CDR3 length is 12 residues. CDR3 in DNA: TGCGCCAGCAGCCAAACATACAATGAGCAGTTCTTC. It codes for CASSQTYNEQFF.

This clonotype has ten or more counts. The chain employs TRBV6-2 or TRBV6-3 and TRBJ2-6; D is unresolved. Looked up from germline, CDR1 is MNHEY and CDR2 is SVGEGT. The CDR3 runs to 14 residues. Trimming removed 8 bases at V and 4 bases at J, with 12 bases between. CDR3 region: CASERHVGANVLTF. The CDR3 DNA sequence: TGTGCCAGCGAAAGACATGTGGGGGCCAACGTCCTGACTTTC.

This clonotype has just a few counts. The chain is built from TRBV29-1 and TRBJ1-1; D unclear. Trimming shortened V by 6 bases and J by 1 base, and 9 bases separated the two germline ends. In germline, CDR1 is SQVTM, CDR2 ANQGSEA. CDR3 length: 12 residues. CDR3 amino acids: CSVPDGNTEAFF. CDR3 nucleotides: TGCAGCGTCCCCGACGGGAACACTGAAGCTTTCTTT.

The chain employs TRBV11-3 and TRBJ2-7; D unclear. In germline, CDR1 is SGHNT, CDR2 YENEEA. Trimming cost V 0 bases and J 4 bases, with 16 bases left between them. The CDR3 covers 16 residues. The CDR3 here is CASSLDRVPPLYEQYF. The CDR3 bases are TGTGCCAGCAGCTTAGATAGAGTCCCCCCTCTTTACGAGCAGTACTTC.

The chain is built from TRBV12-3 or TRBV12-4 and TRBJ2-1; possibly TRBD2 for D (5 bases). V was shortened by 10 bases and J by 0 bases, with 13 bases between the two germline ends. There are 14 residues in the CDR3. The CDR3 reads CAITRLSSYNEQFF. CDR3 nucleotides: TGTGCCATCACTAGACTATCCTCCTACAATGAGCAGTTCTTC.

This clonotype appeared many times. This sequence joins TRBV6-2 or TRBV6-3 and TRBJ1-2; the D is unclear. Trimming stripped 4 bases from V and 8 bases from J, with 20 bases between. This CDR3 spans 15 amino acids. Germline V gene lookup returns CDR1 MNHEY and CDR2 SVGEGT. The CDR3 nucleotides read TGTGCCAGCAGTTCTACCCACCTCGGAAGTAGAGGCTACACCTTC. It specifies CASSSTHLGSRGYTF.

This clonotype was seen only a few times. The chain is built from TRBV18 and TRBJ2-7, with TRBD2 as a possible D gene (6 bases). This CDR3 spans 14 amino acids. Germline CDR1 KGHSH, CDR2 LQKENI. The V and J ends lost 1 base and 4 bases respectively, with 11 bases between them. CDR3 bases: TGTGCCAGCTCACCACGGGGGGAAGCATACGAGCAGTACTTC. This gives the protein CASSPRGEAYEQYF.

The J gene is TRBJ2-1, the V gene TRBV29-1; no clear D. Deletions cut 5 bases from V and 3 bases from J, with 14 bases between. The CDR3 runs to 14 residues. CDR1 and CDR2 from the germline V gene are SQVTM and ANQGSEA. The DNA of the CDR3 is TGCAGCGTTCGGCCTCAAACACGCTACAATGAGCAGTTCTTC. Its protein product is CSVRPQTRYNEQFF.

V is TRBV5-1 and J is TRBJ2-3, with D possibly being TRBD1 (7 bases). The length of the CDR3 is 15 residues. Trimming removed 2 bases at V and 4 bases at J, with 14 bases between. Germline V CDR1 and CDR2: SGHRS, YFSETQ. The CDR3 DNA follows: TGCGCCAGCAGCTTCAGACAGGGACTCGCAGATACGCAGTATTTT. Translating it yields CASSFRQGLADTQYF. The variable domain in full, with the rest retrieved from reference TRBV5-1 and TRBJ2-3, is KAGVTQTPRYLIKTRGQQVTLSCSPISGHRSVSWYQQTPGQGLQFLFEYFSETQRNKGNFPGRFSGRQFSNSRSEMNVSTLELGDSALYLCASSFRQGLADTQYFGPGTRLTVL.

This clonotype is labeled as medium-sized. This sequence joins TRBV27 and TRBJ2-3; 8 bases agree with TRBD2. CDR1 and CDR2 (germline): MNHEY, SMNVEV (reference sequence). V gave up 7 bases and J gave up 0 bases; unmatched junction bases: 9. The CDR3 contains 16 residues. The CDR3 sequence is CASTLKAGGSTDTQYF. As DNA, the CDR3 is TGTGCCAGCACCCTAAAGGCGGGAGGAAGCACAGATACGCAGTATTTT.

This clonotype was recorded at least ten times. The chain couples TRBV12-3 or TRBV12-4 to TRBJ2-5; tentatively, D is TRBD2 (6 bases). Trimming removed 6 bases at V and 4 bases at J, with 6 bases between. The CDR3 loop spans 11 amino acids. As DNA, the CDR3 is TGTGCCAGCAGACTAGCAGAGACCCAGTACTTC. It codes for CASRLAETQYF.